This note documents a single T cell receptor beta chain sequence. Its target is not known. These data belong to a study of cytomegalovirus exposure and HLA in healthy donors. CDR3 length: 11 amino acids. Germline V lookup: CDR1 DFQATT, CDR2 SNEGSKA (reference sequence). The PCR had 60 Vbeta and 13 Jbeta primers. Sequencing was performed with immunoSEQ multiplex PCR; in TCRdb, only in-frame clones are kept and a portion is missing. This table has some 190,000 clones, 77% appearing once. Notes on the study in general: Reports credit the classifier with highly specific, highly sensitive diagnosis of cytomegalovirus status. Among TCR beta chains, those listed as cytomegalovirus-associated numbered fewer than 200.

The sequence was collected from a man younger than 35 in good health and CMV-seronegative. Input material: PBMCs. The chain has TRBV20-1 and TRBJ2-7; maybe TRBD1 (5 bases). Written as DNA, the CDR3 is TGCAGCGCTCGGCAGGGCCACGAGCAGTACTTC. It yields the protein CSARQGHEQYF.